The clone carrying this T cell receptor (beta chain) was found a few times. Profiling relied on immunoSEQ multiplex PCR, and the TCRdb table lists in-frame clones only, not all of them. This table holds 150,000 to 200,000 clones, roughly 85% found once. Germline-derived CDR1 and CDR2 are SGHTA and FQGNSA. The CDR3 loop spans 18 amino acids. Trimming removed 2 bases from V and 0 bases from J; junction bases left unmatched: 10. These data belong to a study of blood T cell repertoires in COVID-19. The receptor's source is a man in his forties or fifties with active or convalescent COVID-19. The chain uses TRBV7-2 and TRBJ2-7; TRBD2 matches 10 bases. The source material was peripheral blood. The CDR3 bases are TGTGCCAGCAGCTTAAGGGTTGGGACTAGCGACAGCTCCTACGAGCAGTACTTC. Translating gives CASSLRVGTSDSSYEQYF.